This T cell receptor beta chain was found in a study of T-cell memory formation after mild COVID-19. In the study overall: There were largely donor-specific TCR clusters.

Germline CDR1 and CDR2: LGHNA and YSLEER. The CDR3 consists of 13 residues. Trimming shortened V by 2 bases and J by 2 bases, and 6 bases separated the two germline ends. cDNA libraries for TCR alpha and TCR beta, carrying sample barcodes and UMIs, came from 5'RACE with constant-segment primers. TCRdb independently ran MiXCR on the 5' RACE reads; one entry per CDR3 protein. The table shows around 34,000 distinct CDR3 sequences, with about 7.3% occurring only once. As regards this clonotype: Its antigen is as yet unknown.

Findings and limits, study-wide: The finding that pre-infection memory included some responding clones suggested that cross-reactive memory joined. CD4+ contracting clones lay mainly in CM and EM, CD8+ ones in EMRA.

This chain links TRBV4-3 with TRBJ2-5; D call uncertain. This clonotype was obtained from a man younger than 35 who had mild COVID-19 (a few samples of this study predate the infection). Cell type and time point are not known. The sequencing input was PBMCs or a T cell subset sorted from them (not recorded which). CDR3 in amino acids: CASSQSRQETQYF. The CDR3 DNA reads as TGCGCCAGCAGCCAAAGCAGGCAAGAGACCCAGTACTTC.